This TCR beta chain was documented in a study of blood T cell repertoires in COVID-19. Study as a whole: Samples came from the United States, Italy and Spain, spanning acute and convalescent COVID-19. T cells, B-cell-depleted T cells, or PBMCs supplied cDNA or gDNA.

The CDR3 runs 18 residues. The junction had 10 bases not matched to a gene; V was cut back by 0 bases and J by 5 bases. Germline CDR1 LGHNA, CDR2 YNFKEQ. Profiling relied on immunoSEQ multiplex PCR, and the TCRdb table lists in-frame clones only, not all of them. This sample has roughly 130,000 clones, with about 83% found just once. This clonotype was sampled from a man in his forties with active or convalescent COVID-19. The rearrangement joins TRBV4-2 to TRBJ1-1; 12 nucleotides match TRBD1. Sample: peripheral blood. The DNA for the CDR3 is TGTGCCAGCAGCCAAGATCCCGGGACAGGGGGCCTAAGGACTGAAGCTTTCTTT. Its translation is CASSQDPGTGGLRTEAFF.